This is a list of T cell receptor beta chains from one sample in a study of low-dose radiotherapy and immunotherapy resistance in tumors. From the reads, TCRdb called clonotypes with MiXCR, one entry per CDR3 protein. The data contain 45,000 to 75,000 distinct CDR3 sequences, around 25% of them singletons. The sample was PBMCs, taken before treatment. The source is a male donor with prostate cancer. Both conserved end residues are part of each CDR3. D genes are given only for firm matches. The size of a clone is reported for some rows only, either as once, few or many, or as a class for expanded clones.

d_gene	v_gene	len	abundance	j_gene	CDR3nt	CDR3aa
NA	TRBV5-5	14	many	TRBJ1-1	TGTGCCAGCAGCCCATGGGGGGTTAACACTGAAGCTTTCTTT	CASSPWGVNTEAFF
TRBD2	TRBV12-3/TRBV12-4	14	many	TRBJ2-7	TGTGCCAGCAGTTTAACTGCTAGCGGCGACGAGCAGTACTTC	CASSLTASGDEQYF
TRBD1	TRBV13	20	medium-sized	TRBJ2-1	TGTGCCAGCAGCTTAATGGGGCGGGACAGGGGCCGCCCGAGAGGTAATGAGCAGTTCTTC	CASSLMGRDRGRPRGNEQFF
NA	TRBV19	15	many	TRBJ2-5	TGTGCCAGTAGCCCTGGAGGGACACGGGGAAAGACCCAGTACTTC	CASSPGGTRGKTQYF
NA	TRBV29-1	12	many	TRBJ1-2	TGCAGCGTTGTATCAGGGTTTGGCGGCTACACCTTC	CSVVSGFGGYTF
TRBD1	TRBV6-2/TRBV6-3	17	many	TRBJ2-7	TGTGCCAGCAGCGCGATCGTCGTGGGACAGGCTTCCTACGAGCAGTACTTC	CASSAIVVGQASYEQYF
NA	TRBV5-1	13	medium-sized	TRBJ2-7	TGCGCCAGCAGCTCCACCGGGACCCAGGTGCCGTACTTC	CASSSTGTQVPYF
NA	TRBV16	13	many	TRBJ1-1	TGTGCCAGCAGCCAGGGGGTGAACACTGAAGCTTTCTTT	CASSQGVNTEAFF
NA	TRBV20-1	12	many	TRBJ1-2	TGCAGTGCTAGTAATACTAACTATGGCTACACCTTC	CSASNTNYGYTF
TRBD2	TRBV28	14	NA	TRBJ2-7	TGTGCCAGCAGTCCCGGACGGGGAGGGCTGCAGCAGTACTTC	CASSPGRGGLQQYF
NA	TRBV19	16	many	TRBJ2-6	TGTGCCAGTAGTCCCAGGGTCCCCTCTGGGGCCAACGTCCTGACTTTC	CASSPRVPSGANVLTF
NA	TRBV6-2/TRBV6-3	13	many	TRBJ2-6	TGTGCCAGCCGGGACTCTGGGGCCAACGTCCTGACTTTC	CASRDSGANVLTF
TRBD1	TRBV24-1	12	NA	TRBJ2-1	TGTGCCACCCGACAGGGATGGGGTGAGCAGTTCTTC	CATRQGWGEQFF
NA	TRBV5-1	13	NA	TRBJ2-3	TGCGCCAGCAGCTTCCGGGACGCAGATACGCAGTATTTT	CASSFRDADTQYF
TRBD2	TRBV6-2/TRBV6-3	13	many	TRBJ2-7	TGTGCCAGCAGGACTAGCGGGAGAAACGAGCAGTACTTC	CASRTSGRNEQYF
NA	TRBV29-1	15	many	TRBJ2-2	TGCAGCGTTGTAAGTCGGAGGGGGAACACCGGGGAGCTGTTTTTT	CSVVSRRGNTGELFF
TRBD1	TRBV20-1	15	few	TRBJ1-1	TGCAGTGCTAGGCGGGTTGGACAGGGTCCCACTGAAGCTTTCTTT	CSARRVGQGPTEAFF
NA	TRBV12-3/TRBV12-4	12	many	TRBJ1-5	TGTGCCAGCAGGGTTGGCAATCAGCCCCAGCATTTT	CASRVGNQPQHF
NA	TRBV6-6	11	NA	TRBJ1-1	TGTGCCAGCAAAGAGATCACTGAAGCTTTCTTT	CASKEITEAFF
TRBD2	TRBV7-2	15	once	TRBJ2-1	TGTGCCAGCAGCACCGGGACTACTCCTTCCTATGAGCAGTTCTTC	CASSTGTTPSYEQFF
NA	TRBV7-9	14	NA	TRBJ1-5	TGTGCCAGCAGCTTAGCGGGGGATGGGCAGCCCCAGCATTTT	CASSLAGDGQPQHF
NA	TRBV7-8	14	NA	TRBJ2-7	TGTGCCAGCAGCTTAGTTTCGGGGTCCTACGAGCAGTACTTC	CASSLVSGSYEQYF
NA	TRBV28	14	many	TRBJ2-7	TGTGCCAGCAGTTTAGAGGTCAGCACCTACGAGCAGTACTTC	CASSLEVSTYEQYF
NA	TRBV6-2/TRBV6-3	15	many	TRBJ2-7	TGTGCCAGCAGTGTTTGGGGGCCCCCTTCCAACGAGCAGTACTTC	CASSVWGPPSNEQYF
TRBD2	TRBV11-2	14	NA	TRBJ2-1	TGTGCCAGCAGTTTCCGGGGGGCCTACAATGAGCAGTTCTTC	CASSFRGAYNEQFF
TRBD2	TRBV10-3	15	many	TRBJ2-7	TGTGCCATCAGTCCCGGACTAGCGGGGTCGTACGAGCAGTACTTC	CAISPGLAGSYEQYF
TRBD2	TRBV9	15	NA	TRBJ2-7	TGTGCCAGCAGCGTGGCTAGCGGGAGAACCTACGAGCAGTACTTC	CASSVASGRTYEQYF
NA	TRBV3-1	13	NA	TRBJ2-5	TGTGCCAGCAGCGAATTGGGGAGGGAGACCCAGTACTTC	CASSELGRETQYF
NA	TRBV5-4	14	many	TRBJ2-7	TGTGCCAGCAGCTTCCGGGGGGCCTCCTACGAGCAGTACTTC	CASSFRGASYEQYF
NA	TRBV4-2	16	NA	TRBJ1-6	TGTGCCAGCAGCCAAGTTACGGACAGAGTTAGCTCACCCCTCCACTTT	CASSQVTDRVSSPLHF
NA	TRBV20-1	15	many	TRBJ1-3	TGCAGTGCTAGAATTCGGGGGGTCTCTGGAAACACCATATATTTT	CSARIRGVSGNTIYF
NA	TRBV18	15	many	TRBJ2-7	TGTGCCAGCTCACCCGCCGGGACCAGGCGCAACGAGCAGTACTTC	CASSPAGTRRNEQYF
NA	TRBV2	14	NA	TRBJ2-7	TGTGCCAGCAGGTCTCTACCCCAAACCTACGAGCAGTACTTC	CASRSLPQTYEQYF
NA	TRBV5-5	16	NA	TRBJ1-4	TGTGCCAGCAGCATCGGACGGACTGCAACTAATGAAAAACTGTTTTTT	CASSIGRTATNEKLFF
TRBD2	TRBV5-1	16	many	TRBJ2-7	TGCGCCTCCAGCAAGGGAGGTGCTAGCGGGAAAAACGAGCAGTACTTC	CASSKGGASGKNEQYF
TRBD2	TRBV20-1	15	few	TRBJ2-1	TGCAGTGCTAGAGAGGTGGCGGGAGGCCCCAATGAGCAGTTCTTC	CSAREVAGGPNEQFF
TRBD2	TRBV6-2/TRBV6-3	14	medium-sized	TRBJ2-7	TGTGCCAGCAGGCTAGCGGGAGGGCCCTACGAGCAGTACTTC	CASRLAGGPYEQYF
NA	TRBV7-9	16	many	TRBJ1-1	TGTGCCAGCAGCCGGGGGTCAGGGTCCGCGCGTGATGAAGCTTTCTTT	CASSRGSGSARDEAFF
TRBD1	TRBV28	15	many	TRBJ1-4	TGTGCCAGCAGTCAATTGCAGGGACAGGGCCGAGGCGGGTTTTTT	CASSQLQGQGRGGFF
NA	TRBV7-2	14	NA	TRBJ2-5	TGTGCCAGCAGCTTAGTGGGCAGGCAAGAGACCCAGTACTTC	CASSLVGRQETQYF
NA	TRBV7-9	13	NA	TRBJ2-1	TGTGCCAGCAGCTTAGCACTAGTCAATGAGCAGTTCTTC	CASSLALVNEQFF
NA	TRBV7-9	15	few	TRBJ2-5	TGTGCCAGCAGCCCCGAGCCGGGTTCTCAAGAGACCCAGTACTTC	CASSPEPGSQETQYF
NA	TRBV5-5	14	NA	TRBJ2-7	TGTGCCAGCAGCAGACCAGCAGTAGACTACGAGCAGTACTTC	CASSRPAVDYEQYF
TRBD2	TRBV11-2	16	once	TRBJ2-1	TGTGCCAGCAGCTTAAACGTAGCGGGAGGAGGCAATGAGCAGTTCTTC	CASSLNVAGGGNEQFF
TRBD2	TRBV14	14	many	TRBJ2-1	TGTGCCAGCAGCCCCCTAGCGGGGGGCAATGAGCAGTTCTTC	CASSPLAGGNEQFF
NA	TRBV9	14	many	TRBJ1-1	TGTGCCAGCAGCGTAGTAGGCTCTCGGACTGAAGCTTTCTTT	CASSVVGSRTEAFF